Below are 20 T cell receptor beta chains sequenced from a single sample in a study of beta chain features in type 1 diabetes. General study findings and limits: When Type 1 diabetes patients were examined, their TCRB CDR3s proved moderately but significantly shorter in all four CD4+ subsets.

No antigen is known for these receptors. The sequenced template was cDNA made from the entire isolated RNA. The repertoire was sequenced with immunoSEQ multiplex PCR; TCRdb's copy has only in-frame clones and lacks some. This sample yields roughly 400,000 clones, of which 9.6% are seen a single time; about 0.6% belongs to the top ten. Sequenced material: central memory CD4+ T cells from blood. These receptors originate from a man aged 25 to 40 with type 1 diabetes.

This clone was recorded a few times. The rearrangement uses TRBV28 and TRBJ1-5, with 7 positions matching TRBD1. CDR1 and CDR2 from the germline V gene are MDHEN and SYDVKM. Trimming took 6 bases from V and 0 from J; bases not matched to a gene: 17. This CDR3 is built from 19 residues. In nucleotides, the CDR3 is TGTGCCAGCAGCACTTTCGACAGGGTGACCTCCTATAGCAATCAGCCCCAGCATTTT. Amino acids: CASSTFDRVTSYSNQPQHF.

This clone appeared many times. As DNA, the CDR3 is TGTGCCAGCAGCTTATTGACAGGGAAAAACATTCAGTACTTC. Translated: CASSLLTGKNIQYF. The chain joins TRBV7-9 to TRBJ2-4; 7 bases match TRBD1. The V gene's germline CDR1 is SEHNR and CDR2 FQNEAQ (reference sequence). The trim removed 2 bases at V and 4 bases at J, leaving 2 bases unmatched. The CDR3 is made up of 14 amino acids. Drawing the rest from reference TRBV7-9 and TRBJ2-4, the complete variable domain is DTGVSQNPRHKITKRGQNVTFRCDPISEHNRLYWYRQTLGQGPEFLTYFQNEAQLEKSRLLSDRFSAERPKGSFSTLEIQRTEQGDSAMYLCASSLLTGKNIQYFGAGTRLSVL.

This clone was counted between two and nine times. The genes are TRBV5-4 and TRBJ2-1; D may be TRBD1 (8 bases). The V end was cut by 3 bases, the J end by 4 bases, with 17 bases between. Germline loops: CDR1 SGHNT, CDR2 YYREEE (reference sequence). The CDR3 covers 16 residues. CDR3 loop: CASSYDRGLLYNEQFF. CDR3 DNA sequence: TGTGCCAGCAGCTATGACAGGGGACTATTGTACAATGAGCAGTTCTTC.

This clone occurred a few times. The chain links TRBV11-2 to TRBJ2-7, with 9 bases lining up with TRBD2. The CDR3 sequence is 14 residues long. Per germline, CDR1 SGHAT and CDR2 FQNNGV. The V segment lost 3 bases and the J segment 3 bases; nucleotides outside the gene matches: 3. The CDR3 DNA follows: TGTGCCAGCAGCTTTGCGGGAGGGGGCTACGAGCAGTACTTC. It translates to CASSFAGGGYEQYF.

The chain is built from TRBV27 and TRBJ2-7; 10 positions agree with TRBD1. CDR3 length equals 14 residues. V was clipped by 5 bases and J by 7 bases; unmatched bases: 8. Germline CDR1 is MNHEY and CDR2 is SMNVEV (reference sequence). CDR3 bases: TGTGCCAGCAGTACTCGACAGGGGGCCGAGGAGCAGTACTTC. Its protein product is CASSTRQGAEEQYF.

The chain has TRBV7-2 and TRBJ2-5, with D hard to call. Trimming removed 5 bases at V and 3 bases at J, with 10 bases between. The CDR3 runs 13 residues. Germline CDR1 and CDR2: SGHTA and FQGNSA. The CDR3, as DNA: TGTGCCAGCAGCACCCGACCTGAAGAGACCCAGTACTTC. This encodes CASSTRPEETQYF.

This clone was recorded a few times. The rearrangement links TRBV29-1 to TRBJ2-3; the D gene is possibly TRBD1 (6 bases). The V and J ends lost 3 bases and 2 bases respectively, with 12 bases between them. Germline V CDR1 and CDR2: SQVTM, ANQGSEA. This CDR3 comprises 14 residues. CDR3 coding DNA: TGCAGCGTTGAGGGGGCGTCCAACACAGATACGCAGTATTTT. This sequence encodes CSVEGASNTDTQYF.

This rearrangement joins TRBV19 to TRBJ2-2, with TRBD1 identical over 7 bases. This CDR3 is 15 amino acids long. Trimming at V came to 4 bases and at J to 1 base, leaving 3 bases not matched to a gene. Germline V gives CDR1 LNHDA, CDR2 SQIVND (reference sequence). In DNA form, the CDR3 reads TGTGCCAGTAGTAACAGGGGTTTGAACACCGGGGAGCTGTTTTTT. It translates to CASSNRGLNTGELFF.

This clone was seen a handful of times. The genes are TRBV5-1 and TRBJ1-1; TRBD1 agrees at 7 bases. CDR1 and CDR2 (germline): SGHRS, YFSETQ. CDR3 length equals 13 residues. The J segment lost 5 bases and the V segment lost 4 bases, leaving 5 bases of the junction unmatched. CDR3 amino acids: CASSLSGQTEAFF. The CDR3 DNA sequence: TGCGCCAGCAGCCTGTCGGGACAGACTGAAGCTTTCTTT.

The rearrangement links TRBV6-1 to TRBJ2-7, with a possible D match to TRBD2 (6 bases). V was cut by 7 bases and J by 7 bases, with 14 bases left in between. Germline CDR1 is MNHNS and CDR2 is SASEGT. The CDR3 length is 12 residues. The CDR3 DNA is TGTGCCAGCAACCCCGGAGGGGTAGAGCAGTACTTC. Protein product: CASNPGGVEQYF.

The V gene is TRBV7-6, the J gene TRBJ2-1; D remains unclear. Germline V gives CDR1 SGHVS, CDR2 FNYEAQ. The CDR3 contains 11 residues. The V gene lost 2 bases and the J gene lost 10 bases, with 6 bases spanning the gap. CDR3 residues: CASSLMTEQFF. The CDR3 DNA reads TGTGCCAGCAGCTTAATGACAGAGCAGTTCTTC.

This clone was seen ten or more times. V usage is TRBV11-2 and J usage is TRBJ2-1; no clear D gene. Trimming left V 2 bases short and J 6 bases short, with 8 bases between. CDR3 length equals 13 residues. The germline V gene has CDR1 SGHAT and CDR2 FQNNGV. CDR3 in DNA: TGTGCCAGCAGCTTATGGGTAGGCAATGAGCAGTTCTTC. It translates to CASSLWVGNEQFF.

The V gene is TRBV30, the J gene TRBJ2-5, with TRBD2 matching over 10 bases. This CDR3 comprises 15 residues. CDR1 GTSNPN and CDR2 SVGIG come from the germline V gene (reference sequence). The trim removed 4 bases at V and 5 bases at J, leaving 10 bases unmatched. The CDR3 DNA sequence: TGTGCCTGGATCGTCCCTAGCGGGAGCAGGGAGACCCAGTACTTC. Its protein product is CAWIVPSGSRETQYF.

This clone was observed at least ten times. Here the CDR3 DNA reads TGTGCCAGCTACAATGCGGGGCGAAACACCATATATTTT. This gives the protein CASYNAGRNTIYF. The chain couples TRBV28 to TRBJ1-3; tentatively, D is TRBD1 (5 bases). Trimming pared 8 bases from V and 5 bases from J, leaving 13 bases between. This CDR3 is 13 amino acids long. The germline V gene encodes CDR1 MDHEN and CDR2 SYDVKM.

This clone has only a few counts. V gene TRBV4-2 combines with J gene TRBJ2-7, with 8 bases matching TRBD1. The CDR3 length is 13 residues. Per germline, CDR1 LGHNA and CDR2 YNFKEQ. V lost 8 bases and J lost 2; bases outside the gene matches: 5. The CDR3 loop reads CASGRDRPYEQYF. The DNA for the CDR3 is TGTGCCAGCGGACGGGACAGGCCCTACGAGCAGTACTTC.

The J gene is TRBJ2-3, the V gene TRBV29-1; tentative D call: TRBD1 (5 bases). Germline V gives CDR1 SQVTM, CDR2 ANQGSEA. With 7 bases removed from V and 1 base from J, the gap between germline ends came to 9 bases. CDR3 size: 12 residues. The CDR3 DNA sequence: TGCAGCGCCGGACACCGCACAGATACGCAGTATTTT. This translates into CSAGHRTDTQYF.

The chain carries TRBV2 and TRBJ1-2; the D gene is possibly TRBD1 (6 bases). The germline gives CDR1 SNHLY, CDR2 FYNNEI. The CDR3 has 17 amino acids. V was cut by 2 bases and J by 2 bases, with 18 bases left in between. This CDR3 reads CASSETGGRPGNYGYTF. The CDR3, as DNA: TGTGCCAGCAGTGAAACGGGGGGCAGACCGGGGAACTATGGCTACACCTTC. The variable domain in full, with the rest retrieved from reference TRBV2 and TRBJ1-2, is EPEVTQTPSHQVTQMGQEVILRCVPISNHLYFYWYRQILGQKVEFLVSFYNNEISEKSEIFDDQFSVERPDGSNFTLKIRSTKLEDSAMYFCASSETGGRPGNYGYTFGSGTRLTVV.

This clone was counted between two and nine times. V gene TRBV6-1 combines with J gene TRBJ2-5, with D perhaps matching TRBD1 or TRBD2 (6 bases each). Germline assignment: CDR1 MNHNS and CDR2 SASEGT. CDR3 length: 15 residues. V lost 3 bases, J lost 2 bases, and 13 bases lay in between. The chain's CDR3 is CASSDLRRGQETQYF. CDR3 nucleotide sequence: TGTGCCAGCAGTGATCTCCGGAGGGGGCAAGAGACCCAGTACTTC.

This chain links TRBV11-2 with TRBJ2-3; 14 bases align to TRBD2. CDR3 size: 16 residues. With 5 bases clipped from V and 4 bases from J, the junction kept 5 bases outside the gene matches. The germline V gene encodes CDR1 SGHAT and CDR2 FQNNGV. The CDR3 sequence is CASSRQGLAGADTQYF. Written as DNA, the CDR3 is TGTGCCAGCAGCCGCCAGGGACTAGCGGGAGCAGATACGCAGTATTTT. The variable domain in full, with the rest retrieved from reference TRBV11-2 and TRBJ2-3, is EAGVAQSPRYKIIEKRQSVAFWCNPISGHATLYWYQQILGQGPKLLIQFQNNGVVDDSQLPKDRFSAERLKGVDSTLKIQPAKLEDSAVYLCASSRQGLAGADTQYFGPGTRLTVL.

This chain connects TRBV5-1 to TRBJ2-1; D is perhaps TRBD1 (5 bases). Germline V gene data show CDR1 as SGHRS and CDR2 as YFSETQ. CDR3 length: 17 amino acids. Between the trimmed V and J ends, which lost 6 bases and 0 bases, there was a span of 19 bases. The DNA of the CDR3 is TGCGCCAGCAACTCCCTTGAAAGGGGCAGCTCCTACAATGAGCAGTTCTTC. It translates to CASNSLERGSSYNEQFF.